The T cell receptor (beta chain) described here comes from a study of shared clonotypes between healthy human individuals. Notes on this clone: This sample also contains other DNA sequences that code for the same CDR3.

Methods used by the authors: Owing to the provision of junction-only sequences devoid of quality scores by immunoSEQ, filtering differed. Repertoires were generated with immunoSEQ multiplex PCR, while TCRdb's copy carries only in-frame clones and drops some. The DNA gave D and trimming, while V, J and clone size come from that table. Seen here are approximately 980,000 clones, roughly 72% observed once, and the top ten hold approximately 1.5%. CDR3 length: 11 amino acids. Germline-derived CDR1 and CDR2 are MDHEN and SYDVKM. Trimming cost V 4 bases and J 7 bases, with 5 bases left between them. The sample consisted of memory CD4+ T cells sorted from blood. Subset denoted: CD45RA-negative fraction. The receptor was derived from a man aged 18 to 35 in good health. The V call is TRBV28, the J call TRBJ2-1; D gene ambiguous. This chain's CDR3 is CASSSGNEQFF. The DNA for the CDR3 is TGTGCCAGCAGTTCGGGTAATGAGCAGTTCTTC.